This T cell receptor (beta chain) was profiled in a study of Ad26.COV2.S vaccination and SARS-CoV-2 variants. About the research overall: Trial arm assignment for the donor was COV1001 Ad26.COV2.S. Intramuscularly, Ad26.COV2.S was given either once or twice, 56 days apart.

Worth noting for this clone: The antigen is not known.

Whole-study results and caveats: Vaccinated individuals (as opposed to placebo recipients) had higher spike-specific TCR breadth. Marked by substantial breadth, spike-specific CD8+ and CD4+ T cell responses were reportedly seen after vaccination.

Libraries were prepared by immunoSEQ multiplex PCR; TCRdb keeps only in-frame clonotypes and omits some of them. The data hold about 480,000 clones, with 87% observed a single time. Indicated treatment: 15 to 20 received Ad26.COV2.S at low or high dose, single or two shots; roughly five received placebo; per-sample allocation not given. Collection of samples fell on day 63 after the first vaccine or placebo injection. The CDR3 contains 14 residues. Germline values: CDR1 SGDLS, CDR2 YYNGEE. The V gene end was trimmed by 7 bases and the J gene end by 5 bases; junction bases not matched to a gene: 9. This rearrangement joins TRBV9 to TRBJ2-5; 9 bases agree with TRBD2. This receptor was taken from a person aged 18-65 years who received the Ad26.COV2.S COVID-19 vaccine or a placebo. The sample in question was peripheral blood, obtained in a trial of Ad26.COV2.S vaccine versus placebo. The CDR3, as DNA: TGTGCCAGCGGTAGGCTAGCGGGAATGGAGACCCAGTACTTC. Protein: CASGRLAGMETQYF.